This T cell receptor beta chain was identified in a study of blood T cell repertoires in COVID-19 (dated by TCRdb to the early 2020s). In the study overall: Collaborator samples came from the United States, Italy and Spain and covered acute and convalescent phases of COVID-19. The prospective study material was composed of cDNA or gDNA derived from T cells, B-cell-depleted T cells, or PBMCs. Subjects who had been exposed to COVID-19, were actively infected with it, or had recovered from it provided the deeply sampled blood TCRbeta repertoires that made up the dataset. A de-identified subject ID, COVID-19 status, age in years and sex were almost always included in the sample metadata. The repertoires were made available in a free public database intended to serve as a resource for research on the immune response to SARS-CoV-2. The samples were drawn from two sources: the first 160 participants of the ongoing ImmuneRACE study, and over 1,000 subjects contributed by 6 global collaborators. Where HLA class I and class II types were available, the types were taken from metadata supplied by the sample provider, not from assay-based typing.

Broad study findings and their caveats: How much clinical and demographic metadata was included differed by source and by participant, and the metadata was provided uncurated.

TCRbeta CDR3 regions were amplified from genomic DNA by means of the immunoSEQ Assay, a bias-controlled multiplex PCR. As for how the authors treated the data: The number of nucleated cells in each sample was estimated from the amplification of reference gene primers within the assay. To quantify the absolute abundance of each unique TCRbeta CDR3 rearrangement, sequence reads were collapsed and filtered. For each sample, productive Simpson clonality was calculated by taking the square root of Simpson's diversity index across productive rearrangements. TCRdb took this table from immuneACCESS and kept in-frame rearrangements with V and J called. Such tables lack part of the clones; where checked against another copy, unresolved V genes explain under half of the gap, and the rest is unexplained. That table is the source of V, J and clone size, and D and trimming were worked out from the DNA. The sample includes some 150,000 clones, with around 86% observed a single time. Approximately 3.5% of the sample lies in the top ten.

Collaborating institutions collected whole blood in K2EDTA tubes following their own protocols. For TCRbeta analysis, collaborators shipped samples in one of three forms: frozen whole blood, isolated PBMCs, or DNA extracted from either of those sample types. As concerns this clone: What antigen it recognizes has not been identified. The record has no base qualities; no much larger clone is one base away.

CDR1 is given as MGHRA and CDR2 as YSYEKL, both from the germline V gene. V is reduced by 4 bases and J by 3 bases, leaving a spacing of 8 bases between them. Taken from cysteine to phenylalanine, the CDR3 has 13 residues. The CDR3 DNA has 39 bases and is translated from base 1. Sequencing was done on a sample of peripheral blood. The chain joins TRBV4-1 to TRBJ2-3; the D segment cannot be called with confidence. This receptor was identified in a man between 65 and 85 years old with acute or convalescent COVID-19. For the CDR3, the sequence is CASSPLVTDTQYF. The DNA is as follows: TGCGCCAGCAGCCCCCTCGTTACAGATACGCAGTATTTT.